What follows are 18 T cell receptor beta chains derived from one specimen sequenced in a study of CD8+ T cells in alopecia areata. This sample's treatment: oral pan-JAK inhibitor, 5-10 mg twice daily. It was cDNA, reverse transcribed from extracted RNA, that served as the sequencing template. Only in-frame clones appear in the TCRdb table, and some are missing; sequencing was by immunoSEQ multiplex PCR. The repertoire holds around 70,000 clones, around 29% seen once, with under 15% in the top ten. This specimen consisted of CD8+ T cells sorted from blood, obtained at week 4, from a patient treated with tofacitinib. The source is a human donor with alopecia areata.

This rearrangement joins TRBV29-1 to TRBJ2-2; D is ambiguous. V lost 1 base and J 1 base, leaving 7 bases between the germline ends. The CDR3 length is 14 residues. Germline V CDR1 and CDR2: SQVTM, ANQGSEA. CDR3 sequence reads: CSVEADGNTGELFF. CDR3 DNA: TGCAGCGTTGAAGCCGACGGGAACACCGGGGAGCTGTTTTTT.

As DNA, the CDR3 is TGTGCCAGTAGTATGGACAGTTACAATGAGCAGTTCTTC. This translates into CASSMDSYNEQFF. V is TRBV19 and J is TRBJ2-1; perhaps TRBD1 as D (6 bases). This CDR3 is built from 13 residues. V was shortened by 3 bases and J by 4 bases, with 7 bases between the two germline ends. Per the germline V gene, CDR1 is LNHDA and CDR2 is SQIVND (reference sequence).

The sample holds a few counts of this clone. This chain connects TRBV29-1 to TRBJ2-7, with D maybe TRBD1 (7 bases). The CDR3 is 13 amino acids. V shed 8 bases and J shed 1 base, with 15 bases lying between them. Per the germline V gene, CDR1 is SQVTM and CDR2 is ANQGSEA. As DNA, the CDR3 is TGCAGCATTCACAGGGGAGGATCCTACGAGCAGTACTTC. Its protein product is CSIHRGGSYEQYF.

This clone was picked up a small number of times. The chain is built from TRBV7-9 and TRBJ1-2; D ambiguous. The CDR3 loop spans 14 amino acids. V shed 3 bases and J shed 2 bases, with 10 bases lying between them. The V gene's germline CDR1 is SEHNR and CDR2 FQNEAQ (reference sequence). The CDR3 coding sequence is TGTGCCAGCAGCTTTTTCTCCGTCAACTATGGCTACACCTTC. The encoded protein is CASSFFSVNYGYTF.

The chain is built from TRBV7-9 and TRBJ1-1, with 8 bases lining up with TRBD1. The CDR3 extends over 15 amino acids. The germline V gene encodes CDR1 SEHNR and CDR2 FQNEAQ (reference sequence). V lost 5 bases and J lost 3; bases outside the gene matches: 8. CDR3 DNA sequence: TGTGCCAGCAGCCCGACAGGACAGGGTTACACTGAAGCTTTCTTT. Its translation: CASSPTGQGYTEAFF.

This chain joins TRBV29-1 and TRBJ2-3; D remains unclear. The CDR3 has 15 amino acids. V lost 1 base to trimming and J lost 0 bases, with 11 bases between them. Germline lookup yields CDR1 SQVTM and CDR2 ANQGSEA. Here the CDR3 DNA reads TGCAGCGTTGAAGTCCTCGACGATAGCACAGATACGCAGTATTTT. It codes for CSVEVLDDSTDTQYF.

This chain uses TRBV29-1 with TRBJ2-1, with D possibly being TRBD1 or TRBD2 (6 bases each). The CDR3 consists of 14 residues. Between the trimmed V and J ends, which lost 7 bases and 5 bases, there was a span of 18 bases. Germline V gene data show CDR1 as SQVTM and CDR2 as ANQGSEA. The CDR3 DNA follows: TGCAGCGCTACGGACTACCAGGGGAACAATGAGCAGTTCTTC. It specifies CSATDYQGNNEQFF.

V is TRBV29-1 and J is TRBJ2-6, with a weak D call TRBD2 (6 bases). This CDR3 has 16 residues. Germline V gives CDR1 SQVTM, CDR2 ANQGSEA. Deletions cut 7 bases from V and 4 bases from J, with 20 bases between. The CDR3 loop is CSAEEPAGSGANVLTF. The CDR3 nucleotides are TGCAGCGCCGAGGAACCCGCGGGGTCCGGGGCCAACGTCCTGACTTTC.

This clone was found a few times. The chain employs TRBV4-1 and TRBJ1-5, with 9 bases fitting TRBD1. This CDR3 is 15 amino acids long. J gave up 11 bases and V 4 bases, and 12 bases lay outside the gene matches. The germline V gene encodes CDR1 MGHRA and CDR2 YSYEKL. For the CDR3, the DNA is TGCGCCAGCAGCCCTACTAAGACAGGGGGGGTCGCCCAGCATTTT. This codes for CASSPTKTGGVAQHF.

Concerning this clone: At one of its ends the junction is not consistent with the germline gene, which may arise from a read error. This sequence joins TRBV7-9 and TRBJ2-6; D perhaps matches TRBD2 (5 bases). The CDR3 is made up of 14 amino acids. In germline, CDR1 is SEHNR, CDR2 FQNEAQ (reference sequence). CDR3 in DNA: TGTGCTAGCAGTCTCGGGGCTGGGGCCAACGTCCTGACTTTC. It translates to CASSLGAGANVLTF.

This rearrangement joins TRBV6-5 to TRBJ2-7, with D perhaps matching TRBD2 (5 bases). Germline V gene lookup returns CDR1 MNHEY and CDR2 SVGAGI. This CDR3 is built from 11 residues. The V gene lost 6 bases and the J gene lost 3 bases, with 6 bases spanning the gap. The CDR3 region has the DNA TGTGCCAGCAGCGGGAACTACGAGCAGTACTTC. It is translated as CASSGNYEQYF.

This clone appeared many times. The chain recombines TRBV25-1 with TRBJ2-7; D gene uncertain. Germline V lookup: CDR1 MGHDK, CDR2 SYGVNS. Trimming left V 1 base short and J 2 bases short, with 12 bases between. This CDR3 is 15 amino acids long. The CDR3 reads CASSESALTAYEQYF. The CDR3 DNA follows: TGTGCCAGCAGTGAATCGGCGCTGACTGCCTACGAGCAGTACTTC.

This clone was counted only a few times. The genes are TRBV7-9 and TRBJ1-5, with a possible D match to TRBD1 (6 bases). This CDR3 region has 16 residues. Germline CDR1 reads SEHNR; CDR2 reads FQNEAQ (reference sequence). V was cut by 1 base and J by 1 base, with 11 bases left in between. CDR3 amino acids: CASSLGGRGSNQPQHF. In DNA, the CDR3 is TGTGCCAGCAGCTTAGGTGGCAGGGGAAGCAATCAGCCCCAGCATTTT. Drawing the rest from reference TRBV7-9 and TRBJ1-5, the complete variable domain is DTGVSQNPRHKITKRGQNVTFRCDPISEHNRLYWYRQTLGQGPEFLTYFQNEAQLEKSRLLSDRFSAERPKGSFSTLEIQRTEQGDSAMYLCASSLGGRGSNQPQHFGDGTRLSIL.

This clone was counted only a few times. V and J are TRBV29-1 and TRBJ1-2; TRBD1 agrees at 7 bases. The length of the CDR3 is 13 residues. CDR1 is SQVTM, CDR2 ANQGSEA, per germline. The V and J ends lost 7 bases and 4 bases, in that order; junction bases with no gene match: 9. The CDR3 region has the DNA TGCAGCGCCCTAGCGACAGGGCCCTATGGCTACACCTTC. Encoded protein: CSALATGPYGYTF.

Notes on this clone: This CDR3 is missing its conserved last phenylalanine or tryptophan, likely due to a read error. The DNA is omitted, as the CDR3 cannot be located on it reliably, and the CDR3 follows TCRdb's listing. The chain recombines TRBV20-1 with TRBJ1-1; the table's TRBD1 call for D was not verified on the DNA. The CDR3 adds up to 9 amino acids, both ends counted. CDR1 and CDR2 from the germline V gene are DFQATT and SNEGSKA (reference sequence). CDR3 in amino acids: CSAEADRVG.

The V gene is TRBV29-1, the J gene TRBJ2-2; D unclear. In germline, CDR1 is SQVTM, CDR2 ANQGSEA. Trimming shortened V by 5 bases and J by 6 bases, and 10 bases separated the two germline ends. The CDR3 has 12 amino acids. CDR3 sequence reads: CSVLWVPGELFF. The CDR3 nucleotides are TGCAGCGTTCTATGGGTTCCCGGGGAGCTGTTTTTT.

CDR3 sequence: CASSSAYEQYF. CDR3 bases: TGTGCCAGCAGCTCCGCCTACGAGCAGTACTTC. V is TRBV7-2 and J is TRBJ2-7; D uncertain. CDR3 length equals 11 residues. Germline V lookup: CDR1 SGHTA, CDR2 FQGNSA. V lost 4 bases and J lost 2, with 3 bases in between.

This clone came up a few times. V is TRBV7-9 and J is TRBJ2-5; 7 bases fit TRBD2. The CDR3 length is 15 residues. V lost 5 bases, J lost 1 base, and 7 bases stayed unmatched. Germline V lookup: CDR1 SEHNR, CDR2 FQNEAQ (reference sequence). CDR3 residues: CASSAPGTTQETQYF. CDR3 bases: TGTGCCAGCAGCGCCCCCGGGACTACCCAAGAGACCCAGTACTTC.